Listed here are 4 T cell receptor beta chains from one sample, sequenced in a study of CD8+ T cells in alopecia areata. Isolated RNA was reverse transcribed into cDNA used as the sequencing template. Clones were sequenced by immunoSEQ multiplex PCR, and TCRdb holds only the in-frame ones, with some missing. Counted here are more than 110,000 clones, 75% to 85% occurring once; the ten biggest clones make up roughly 25%. Documented treatment: oral pan-JAK inhibitor, 5-10 mg twice daily. The sample consisted of CD8+ T cells sorted from blood, taken at week 4, from a patient treated with tofacitinib. Source of these receptors: a human donor with alopecia areata.

This chain links TRBV14 with TRBJ2-3; the D gene is possibly TRBD1 (6 bases). The CDR3 has 16 amino acids. CDR1 is SGHDN, CDR2 FVKESK, per germline. The V and J ends lost 6 bases and 2 bases respectively, with 18 bases between them. CDR3 amino acids: CASSRMGDINTDTQYF. The CDR3 nucleotides are TGTGCCAGCAGTCGGATGGGGGACATTAACACAGATACGCAGTATTTT.

The chain couples TRBV4-3 to TRBJ2-7; unclear D gene. CDR3 length equals 13 residues. V lost 0 bases to trimming and J lost 6 bases, with 9 bases between them. Germline lookup yields CDR1 LGHNA and CDR2 YSLEER. This chain's CDR3 is CASSQDRSGEQYF. In nucleotides, the CDR3 is TGCGCCAGCAGCCAAGATCGGTCCGGCGAGCAGTACTTC.

This chain joins TRBV10-3 and TRBJ2-5; 8 nucleotides match TRBD2. V gave up 4 bases and J gave up 1 base; unmatched junction bases: 5. The CDR3 totals 15 residues. The germline V gene encodes CDR1 ENHRY and CDR2 SYGVKD. The CDR3 coding sequence is TGTGCCATCAGTGTTGTAGCGGGGTCCCAAGAGACCCAGTACTTC. Its protein is CAISVVAGSQETQYF.

The genes are TRBV5-1 and TRBJ2-7; 9 bases are a match to TRBD2. The germline CDR1 and CDR2 sequences are SGHRS and YFSETQ. The CDR3 sequence is 16 residues long. V lost 0 bases and J lost 0; bases outside the gene matches: 4. The CDR3 loop reads CASSLVAGVISYEQYF. CDR3 DNA: TGCGCCAGCAGCTTGGTAGCGGGGGTGATCTCCTACGAGCAGTACTTC.